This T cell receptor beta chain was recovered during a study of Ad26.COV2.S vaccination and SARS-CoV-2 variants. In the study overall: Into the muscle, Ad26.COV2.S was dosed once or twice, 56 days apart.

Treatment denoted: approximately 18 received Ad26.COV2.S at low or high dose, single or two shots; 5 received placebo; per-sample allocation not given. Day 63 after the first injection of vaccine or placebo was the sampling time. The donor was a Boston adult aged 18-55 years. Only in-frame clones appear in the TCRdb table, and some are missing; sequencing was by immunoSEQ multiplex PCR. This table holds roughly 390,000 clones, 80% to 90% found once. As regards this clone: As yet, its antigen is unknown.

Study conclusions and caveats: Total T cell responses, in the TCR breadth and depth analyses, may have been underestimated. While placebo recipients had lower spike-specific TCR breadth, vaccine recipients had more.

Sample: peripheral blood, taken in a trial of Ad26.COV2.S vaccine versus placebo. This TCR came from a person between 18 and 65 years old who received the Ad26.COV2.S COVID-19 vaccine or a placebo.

CDR3 sequence: CASSSGGWSSNSPLHF. In DNA, the CDR3 is TGTGCCAGCAGCTCTGGTGGTTGGTCTAGTAATTCACCCCTCCACTTT. The chain joins TRBV5-6 to TRBJ1-6, with no clear D. Germline lookup yields CDR1 SGHDT and CDR2 YYEEEE. The CDR3 length is 16 residues. Trimming removed 3 bases at V and 6 bases at J, with 16 bases between.